One T cell receptor (beta chain) is described in this entry. Its recognized antigen is unknown. Base qualities are missing; no much larger clone stands one base away. The cohort consisted of some 730 healthy bone marrow donors. Cohort members were all nominally healthy when sampled, although unrecorded immune exposures were likely present. The donor was CMV seropositive and belonged to the group of more than 250 seropositive cohort members. Every donor gave a peripheral blood sample, and the peripheral blood mononuclear cells from that sample were used for TCR beta sequencing. The Qiagen DNeasy Blood Extraction Kit was used to extract genomic DNA from the blood cell samples. Trimming costs V 3 bases and J 7 bases, and their ends lie 12 bases apart. CDR3 length: 14 amino acids, cysteine to phenylalanine. The CDR3 DNA has 42 bases and is translated from base 1. CDR1 and CDR2 are read off the germline V gene as SGHAT and FQNNGV.

To prepare the library, the immunoSEQ multiplex PCR assay was applied. For the multiplex PCR, a mixture combining 60 forward primers for TCR Vbeta segments and 13 reverse primers for TCR Jbeta segments was used. The CDR3 region of rearranged TCR beta genes was amplified from genomic DNA with a multiplex PCR assay. The amplified TCR beta libraries were sequenced on the Illumina HiSeq System as 87-base-pair reads. The published analysis was carried out like this. Across the 600 to 700 repertoires, a later analysis counted tens of millions of unique TCR beta chains, roughly 11 million of which were shared by at least two donors. Raw reads were error-corrected and collapsed into unique sequences by a nearest-neighbor algorithm in which closely related sequences were merged to remove PCR and sequencing errors. To assign V, D and J gene segments, CDR3 sequences were aligned to IMGT reference sequences. For a sequence to be retained, a match of at least six nucleotides to both a V gene segment and a J gene segment was required. Rearrangements were classified as productive when the CDR3 lacked stop codons and remained in frame with V and J, and all other rearrangements were classified as non-productive. Following IMGT convention, CDR3 was defined as the stretch from the second conserved V-encoded cysteine to the conserved J-encoded phenylalanine. The earlier analysis of some 600 of the donors excluded sequences that lacked an unambiguous match to a single V gene segment. In an earlier analysis of 587 of the donors, V segments were called functional above 56.7% productive rearrangements and were called segregating when the between-donor standard deviation exceeded 5%. To diagnose cytomegalovirus status from the catalog of TCR beta chain sequences, a statistical classification framework was built. V and J gene assignment, in a later analysis, came from comparing TCR nucleotide sequences with IMGT/GENE-DB human TR gene sequences. A later analysis assigned CDR3 sequences and most-parsimonious VDJ recombination scenarios with the TCRdist pipeline. A later analysis defined each TCR beta chain by its CDR3 amino acid sequence plus V-gene family, and excluded reads lacking a unique V-gene family. As a way to deal with suspected cross-contamination and a sequencing artifact, a later analysis dropped approximately 590 nucleotide sequences that were highly shared and had low generation probability. In a later analysis, a clonal expansion index was calculated for each public chain from normalized within-repertoire ranks of inferred template counts. A later analysis computed generation probabilities with a VDJ recombination model fitted to out-of-frame rearrangements, and checked the results against IGoR. A later analysis scored TCR-TCR, TCR-HLA and TCR-CMV co-occurrence with hypergeometric tests, applying a repertoire-size bias correction to TCR pairs. To estimate false discovery rates, a later analysis permuted the HLA or CMV assignments 20 times. In a later analysis, co-occurring TCRs were grouped using DBSCAN, with TCRdist sequence similarity added in when clustering inside HLA-allele-positive subsets. For co-occurrence clustering, repertoires with fewer than 30,000 or more than 120,000 public chains were excluded, along with about five repertoires with anomalous nucleotide sharing. TCRdb obtained this table from immuneACCESS and retained in-frame rearrangements with V and J assigned. These tables miss some clones; where compared with another copy, unresolved V genes account for less than half of the shortfall, and the remainder is unexplained. V and J calls and clone size are given by that table; D and trimming were obtained from the DNA. This sample is represented by about 160,000 clones; 82% of them were singletons. The top ten clones comprise 7.5% to 9.5% of the sample.

The data are from a study of cytomegalovirus exposure and HLA in healthy donors (dated by TCRdb to about 2017). At the level of the whole study: In an earlier analysis of 587 of the donors, around 290 Gb of sequence data and approximately 100 million unique TCR beta sequences from 150 million to 200 million T cells were reported. Genome-wide SNP genotypes for about 65% of the 666 donors were used in a later genetic analysis, which treated that subset as a discovery cohort. Typing coverage differed by locus: A, B, C, DRB1 and DQB1 were typed in about 620-630 donors, DQA1 in approximately 520, DPA1 in some 570, and DPB1 in around 490. Because of strong linkage in the cohort, five DR-DQ haplotypes were treated as single units for association and clustering. Both class I and class II loci were covered by HLA typing, at four-digit resolution. In an earlier analysis of a few hundred of the donors, high-throughput TCR beta sequencing was used to judge whether each TCR beta V gene segment behaved as functional or pseudogenic. Around 300 gigabases of sequencing data and some 85 million unique TCR sequences were included in an early release covering several hundred HLA-typed donors. The study profiled the T cell repertoires of hundreds of subjects by immunosequencing and related them to cytomegalovirus serostatus. On average, roughly 250,000 unique TCR beta nucleotide sequences were sequenced per donor among more than 350 genotyped donors of the cohort, with 15% to 20% of those sequences being non-productive. To predict cytomegalovirus infection status, the study brought together high-throughput TCR immunosequencing, statistical association of individual TCRs with disease status, and machine learning. A later analysis re-analyzed previously published TCR beta repertoires from 660 or so donors and added high-resolution HLA genotyping to study TCR occurrence patterns. Donor age, sex, ethnicity and CMV serostatus were compiled alongside the repertoire data. All discovery cohort repertoires had been generated using a single sequencing platform. Rather than using new phenotypic data, the later analysis identified candidate immune exposures from TCR beta sequences and from how often those sequences occurred across donors. The study aimed to test whether signatures of past pathogen exposure could be identified by cataloging public T cell receptors. Among the roughly 390 genotyped donors, about 83% belonged to the genetic ancestry cluster associated with self-reported Caucasian donors. Besides the first cohort of more than 650 subjects, a separate validation cohort made up of 120 or so different subjects was used.

Paper-wide results and their limitations: Strong co-occurrence of HLA alleles, especially DR and DQ, made assigning TCR associations to individual alleles difficult. Approximately 16 rarely observed V segments, including chromosome 9 orphons, were excluded from the earlier analysis of 550 to 700 of the donors because counts were too low. A further reported finding was that TCR beta sequences accurately predicted the HLA-A and HLA-B alleles for most subjects in the first cohort. V-gene and J-gene trimming of TCR beta chains was associated with a missense DCLRE1C variant in a later genetic analysis, and the association was replicated in an independent cohort. According to a later analysis, parvovirus B19, influenza, CMV and Epstein-Barr virus appeared linked to several top co-occurrence clusters. In a later analysis, HLA-associated TCR beta chains showed more clonal expansion and lower generation probabilities than non-associated chains that were equally common. Correlated functional status among segregating V segments might be attributable to linkage disequilibrium, but an unknown experimental factor could not be ruled out. Immune exposure information for the cohort was limited to CMV serostatus. In the study, roughly 160 TCR beta chains were listed as associated with cytomegalovirus. Because the 87-base-pair reads could not distinguish some IMGT-functional V segments, including TRBV6-2 and TRBV6-3, those segments were excluded. A later genetic analysis reported fewer N-insertions in productive TCRs among donors in an Asian-associated ancestry cluster than the roughly 700-donor mean. According to a later analysis, most CMV-associated TCR beta chains appeared to be HLA-restricted, and the HLA associations seemed to be driven largely by CMV exposure. At a false discovery rate of 0.05, a later analysis linked fewer than 20,000 TCR beta sequences to specific HLA alleles. Most TCR sequences were seen in very few donors, while some public TCRs were found in many individuals. The authors suggested that the approach could potentially be extended to other disease states and immunological phenotypes. Because HLA typing was unavailable for some donors at each locus, only the typed subset was used in association tests. In an earlier analysis of about 550 of the donors, most TCR beta V segments were observed in productive rearrangements about 87% or about 30% of the time, broadly matching IMGT annotations. The classifier was reported to diagnose cytomegalovirus status with high specificity and sensitivity in both the original cohort and the validation cohort. Presence/absence analyses assumed roughly uniform sequencing depth across donors, an assumption that may not hold. Three of the identified cytomegalovirus-associated TCR beta chains were confirmed in vitro to be specific for cytomegalovirus antigens. In this cohort, only TCR beta chains were sequenced, and detectable features were limited by the absence of alpha or paired-chain data. A group of highly shared sequence variants was considered likely to be a technical artifact of the sequencing pipeline. According to a later analysis, TCR association rates differed among HLA loci, with DRB1 alleles showing the most associated TCRs and HLA-C alleles showing the fewest.

Sequenced: PBMCs. This clonotype was obtained from a male donor in good health and CMV-seropositive. Recombination connected TRBV11-2 to TRBJ1-4, with a tentative D gene TRBD1 over 5 matching bases. The CDR3 loop reads CASSLWGRSEKLFF. Read as DNA, the sequence is TGTGCCAGCAGCTTGTGGGGGAGGAGTGAAAAACTGTTTTTT.